These 25 T cell receptor beta chains came from one sample sequenced in a study of monozygotic twins with inflammatory bowel disease (dated by TCRdb to the late 2010s). Libraries came from 5' RACE. The instrument given in TCRdb is Illumina HiSeq 2500. One entry per CDR3 protein sequence results from the TCRdb reprocessing of the reads, with DNA left out. This sample's table carries more than 300,000 distinct CDR3 sequences. About 5% of the sample comes from the top ten. Sequencing input: blood. The origin of the receptors is a human donor with ulcerative colitis or Crohn's disease, or a healthy co-twin of an affected twin (not recorded which).

This rearrangement joins TRBV11-3 to TRBJ2-2; TCRdb picks TRBD1, but there is no DNA to check that call. This CDR3 region has 15 residues. The germline gives CDR1 SGHNT, CDR2 YENEEA. The CDR3 loop reads CASSLGQMNTGELFF.

The CDR3 spells CASSYSALQETQYF. J is TRBJ2-5 and V is TRBV6-5; without DNA, the TCRdb call of TRBD2 cannot be checked. The CDR3 is 14 residues long. Germline CDR1 is MNHEY and CDR2 is SVGAGI.

This sequence joins TRBV5-1 and TRBJ2-1; TCRdb indicates TRBD2, and absent DNA this call remains unverified. Germline CDR1 is SGHRS and CDR2 is YFSETQ. The CDR3 spans 17 residues. The CDR3: CASSTGLTSGVYNEQFF.

The chain links TRBV29-1 to TRBJ1-3. The CDR3 has 12 amino acids. Germline CDR1 and CDR2: SQVTM and ANQGSEA. CDR3 residues: CSARRGGSTIYF. Supplemented by reference TRBV29-1 and TRBJ1-3, the full variable domain reads SAVISQKPSRDICQRGTSLTIQCQVDSQVTMMFWYRQQPGQSLTLIATANQGSEATYESGFVIDKFPISRPNLTFSTLTVSNMSPEDSSIYLCSARRGGSTIYFGEGSWLTVV.

The V and J genes are TRBV6-2 or TRBV6-3 and TRBJ2-2. CDR1 is MNHEY and CDR2 is SVGEGT in the germline V gene. The CDR3 consists of 13 residues. CDR3 amino acids: CASSYSSGGELFF.

The J gene is TRBJ2-1, the V gene TRBV5-1; lacking DNA, the TRBD2 call made by TCRdb goes unchecked. The CDR3 loop spans 17 amino acids. Germline V CDR1 and CDR2: SGHRS, YFSETQ. The CDR3 spells CASSLVFGGGAKNEQFF.

The chain employs TRBV30 and TRBJ1-4; the D call of TRBD1 rests on TCRdb alone, since no DNA is present to check it. The CDR3 has 14 residues. Germline lookup yields CDR1 GTSNPN and CDR2 SVGIG (reference sequence). The CDR3 sequence is CACPGTGQNEKLFF.

The chain employs TRBV5-6 and TRBJ2-5; the TCRdb call, TRBD2, lacks DNA for checking. CDR1 is SGHDT and CDR2 is YYEEEE in the germline V gene. This CDR3 spans 14 amino acids. This CDR3 is CASSLGLVVETQYF.

The rearrangement joins TRBV18 to TRBJ2-7; TCRdb's assignment of TRBD1 cannot be checked, as there is no DNA. CDR3 length: 15 amino acids. CDR1 KGHSH and CDR2 LQKENI come from the germline V gene. The CDR3 loop reads CASTGTSGAAYEQYF.

J is TRBJ2-1 and V is TRBV7-2; TCRdb calls TRBD2, which cannot be checked without DNA. Germline V gene data show CDR1 as SGHTA and CDR2 as FQGNSA. This CDR3 is 15 amino acids long. CDR3 sequence: CASSFSTTSYNEQFF.

The chain is built from TRBV19 and TRBJ2-7; there is no DNA to check the TCRdb D call of TRBD1. The germline CDR1 and CDR2 sequences are LNHDA and SQIVND (reference sequence). The CDR3 spans 14 residues. The CDR3: CASSITGTDYEQYF.

The chain joins TRBV18 to TRBJ1-2. CDR3 length: 12 residues. Looked up from germline, CDR1 is KGHSH and CDR2 is LQKENI. CDR3 in amino acids: CASSHTDYGYTF.

The V call is TRBV5-6, the J call TRBJ1-2; as DNA is missing, the TRBD1 call by TCRdb cannot be tested. Looked up from germline, CDR1 is SGHDT and CDR2 is YYEEEE. The CDR3 covers 13 residues. This CDR3 reads CASRIPGTPDYTF.

The chain links TRBV24-1 to TRBJ2-7; checking the TCRdb D call of TRBD2 is not possible without DNA. The CDR3 has 12 residues. Germline CDR1 reads KGHDR; CDR2 reads SFDVKD. CDR3 amino acids: CATSGPEEEQYF.

V gene TRBV7-8 combines with J gene TRBJ1-1; the TRBD1 assignment by TCRdb is unverifiable without DNA. The CDR3 sequence is 13 residues long. Germline V CDR1 and CDR2: SGHVS, FQNEAQ. Here the CDR3 reads CASSSVQFTEAFF.

V is TRBV4-3 and J is TRBJ2-3; as DNA is missing, the TRBD2 call by TCRdb cannot be tested. The CDR3 spans 16 residues. The germline V gene has CDR1 LGHNA and CDR2 YSLEER. CDR3 sequence reads: CASSQQGTSGADTQYF.

The V and J genes are TRBV10-3 and TRBJ2-7; there is no DNA to check the TCRdb D call of TRBD1. Germline V gene sequence: CDR1 ENHRY, CDR2 SYGVKD. The length of the CDR3 is 15 residues. The CDR3 sequence: CAISEGTGGAYEQYF.

The chain joins TRBV12-3 or TRBV12-4 to TRBJ2-7. The CDR3 has 14 residues. This chain's CDR3 is CASSFGSLFYEQYF.

The rearrangement links TRBV7-2 to TRBJ1-5; TCRdb's D call of TRBD1 is untestable without DNA. Germline CDR1 reads SGHTA; CDR2 reads FQGNSA. There are 15 residues in the CDR3. The CDR3 sequence is CASSLAGGLNQPQHF.

The chain has TRBV12-3 or TRBV12-4 and TRBJ1-2; the D call of TRBD1 rests on TCRdb alone, since no DNA is present to check it. This CDR3 comprises 11 residues. The CDR3 protein is CASSTGIGYTF.

The V and J genes are TRBV9 and TRBJ1-4; TCRdb's D call of TRBD1 is untestable without DNA. The CDR3 consists of 15 residues. The germline gives CDR1 SGDLS, CDR2 YYNGEE. Here the CDR3 reads CASSGNMTGVEKLFF.

The chain's CDR3 is CASSPLRYGYTF. The rearrangement joins TRBV12-3 or TRBV12-4 to TRBJ1-2. The CDR3 is made up of 12 amino acids.

This chain links TRBV18 with TRBJ2-1; the TCRdb D gene call, TRBD1, has no DNA to confirm it. This CDR3 is 15 amino acids long. Germline assignment: CDR1 KGHSH and CDR2 LQKENI. The CDR3 here is CASSPPRGTYNEQFF.

This chain joins TRBV27 and TRBJ2-4; TCRdb lists TRBD1, though no DNA is available to test this call. The CDR3 covers 14 residues. Per the germline V gene, CDR1 is MNHEY and CDR2 is SMNVEV (reference sequence). CDR3 region: CASSGTGIGNIQYF.

The CDR3 reads CASSYSGGRTGNQPQHF. The rearrangement uses TRBV6-2 or TRBV6-3 and TRBJ1-5; TCRdb names TRBD1, which stays unverified in the absence of DNA. The CDR3 is 17 residues long. The germline V gene has CDR1 MNHEY and CDR2 SVGEGT.